The 8 T cell receptor beta chains presented below share a single source sample, sequenced in a study of blood T cell repertoires in COVID-19. Sequencing used immunoSEQ multiplex PCR; TCRdb keeps in-frame clones, though not all of them. Of roughly 250,000 clones detected, more than 85% appear once; the ten largest clones hold around 0.8%. The sequenced sample consisted of peripheral blood. All receptors come from a man in his thirties or forties with acute or convalescent COVID-19.

J is TRBJ2-5 and V is TRBV2; 8 nucleotides agree with TRBD1. In germline, CDR1 is SNHLY, CDR2 FYNNEI. Trimming removed 10 bases from V and 4 bases from J; junction bases left unmatched: 11. The CDR3 length is 14 residues. CDR3 residues: CANKGQGAGETQYF. For the CDR3, the DNA is TGTGCCAACAAAGGACAGGGTGCGGGAGAGACCCAGTACTTC.

The chain combines TRBV5-6 with TRBJ2-2, with 9 positions matching TRBD1. Germline loops: CDR1 SGHDT, CDR2 YYEEEE. Trimming took 3 bases from V and 5 from J; bases not matched to a gene: 8. The CDR3 is made up of 16 amino acids. CDR3 residues: CASSYTGTGFTGELFF. The DNA for the CDR3 is TGTGCCAGCAGCTATACCGGGACAGGGTTTACCGGGGAGCTGTTTTTT.

The chain uses TRBV7-3 and TRBJ2-7; possibly TRBD1 for D (6 bases). V lost 5 bases, J lost 7 bases, and 9 bases lay in between. Per germline, CDR1 SGHTA and CDR2 FQGTGA. CDR3 length: 11 residues. The CDR3 region is CASSLGQEQYF. As DNA, the CDR3 is TGTGCCAGCAGCCTCGGACAGGAGCAGTACTTC.

This sequence joins TRBV27 and TRBJ1-6; no definite D call. V shed 4 bases and J shed 0 bases, with 4 bases lying between them. The CDR3 runs to 14 residues. Germline CDR1 MNHEY, CDR2 SMNVEV (reference sequence). CDR3 protein: CASSSVSYNSPLHF. CDR3 DNA: TGTGCCAGCAGTTCGGTCTCCTATAATTCACCCCTCCACTTT.

The V call is TRBV24-1, the J call TRBJ1-4; maybe TRBD1 (5 bases). Germline CDR1 reads KGHDR; CDR2 reads SFDVKD. V was clipped by 3 bases and J by 7 bases, with 32 bases between them. This CDR3 contains 21 residues. The CDR3 sequence is CATSDVFVDGKTNGAGEKLFF. CDR3 in DNA: TGTGCCACCAGTGATGTGTTTGTCGATGGGAAGACAAATGGGGCTGGTGAAAAACTGTTTTTT.

V gene TRBV5-1 combines with J gene TRBJ2-5; TRBD1 aligns across 7 bases. CDR3 length equals 16 residues. CDR1 and CDR2 from the germline V gene are SGHRS and YFSETQ. The ends lost 4 bases at V and 3 bases at J; junction bases unmatched: 12. The CDR3 bases are TGCGCCAGCAGCGCACGACAGGGAAGGGCAGAAGAGACCCAGTACTTC. It codes for CASSARQGRAEETQYF. Full variable domain (rest looked up from reference TRBV5-1 and TRBJ2-5): KAGVTQTPRYLIKTRGQQVTLSCSPISGHRSVSWYQQTPGQGLQFLFEYFSETQRNKGNFPGRFSGRQFSNSRSEMNVSTLELGDSALYLCASSARQGRAEETQYFGPGTRLLVL.

The chain has TRBV6-1 and TRBJ1-3; TRBD1 is a possible D gene (6 bases). CDR3 length equals 19 residues. V lost 1 base to trimming and J lost 5 bases, with 24 bases between them. The germline V gene encodes CDR1 MNHNS and CDR2 SASEGT. The CDR3 nucleotides are TGTGCCAGCAGTGAAGAGAAGATTTGGGTCCAGGGGAGACGAAACACCATATATTTT. Residues: CASSEEKIWVQGRRNTIYF.

This chain links TRBV2 with TRBJ1-2; 8 bases are a match to TRBD1. Trimming cost V 4 bases and J 6 bases; bases outside gene matches: 7. CDR1 is SNHLY, CDR2 FYNNEI, per germline. CDR3 length: 14 amino acids. The DNA for the CDR3 is TGTGCCAGCAGTGCGCGGACAGGGTTTGATGGCTACACCTTC. Encoded protein: CASSARTGFDGYTF.